Below, 11 T cell receptor beta chains from the same sample are listed, as sequenced in a study of blood T cells in healthy people across ages. Combining a sample-barcoded 5' primer with a J-beta primer mix, a second PCR ran for roughly 6 to 12 cycles. TCRdb ran MiXCR on the 5' RACE reads and lists one entry per CDR3 protein. This sample has approximately 800,000 distinct CDR3 sequences, with roughly 60% found just once. Sequenced input: blood. The receptor set was obtained from a man aged 30-40 years in good health.

The chain links TRBV20-1 to TRBJ2-5, with a possible D match to TRBD1 (5 bases). Deletions cut 5 bases from V and 2 bases from J, with 15 bases between. The CDR3 extends over 14 amino acids. CDR1 is DFQATT and CDR2 is SNEGSKA in the germline V gene (reference sequence). The CDR3 protein is CSAPPWGSQETQYF. The CDR3 nucleotides are TGCAGTGCTCCCCCTTGGGGCAGTCAAGAGACCCAGTACTTC.

The chain uses TRBV6-1 and TRBJ1-1, with D perhaps TRBD1 (6 bases). V was clipped by 6 bases and J by 3 bases, with 20 bases between them. Germline CDR1 and CDR2: MNHNS and SASEGT. This CDR3 has 16 amino acids. CDR3 protein: CASSGTLHRGYTEAFF. The CDR3 DNA sequence: TGTGCCAGCAGCGGGACACTCCACCGGGGCTACACTGAAGCTTTCTTT.

This clonotype was seen a single time. CDR3 sequence: CATSDPEVRGRETQYF. CDR3 in DNA: TGTGCCACCAGTGATCCCGAAGTAAGGGGACGTGAGACCCAGTACTTC. The rearrangement links TRBV24-1 to TRBJ2-5; the D gene could be TRBD1 or TRBD2 (5 bases each). The V gene's germline CDR1 is KGHDR and CDR2 SFDVKD. Trimming removed 3 bases from V and 5 bases from J, with 18 bases in between. The CDR3 sequence is 16 residues long.

The V call is TRBV9, the J call TRBJ2-4; D gene ambiguous. The CDR3 runs to 13 residues. Germline V gives CDR1 SGDLS, CDR2 YYNGEE. V was pared by 3 bases and J by 6 bases, with 10 bases between. The CDR3 protein is CASSARVGNIQYF. CDR3 DNA sequence: TGTGCCAGCAGCGCCCGCGTCGGAAACATTCAGTACTTC.

This sequence joins TRBV4-3 and TRBJ2-2; D gene ambiguous. The germline V and J ends were trimmed by 2 bases and 0 bases, with 7 bases remaining between them. Germline lookup yields CDR1 LGHNA and CDR2 YSLEER. The CDR3 spans 15 residues. CDR3 residues: CASSQPVPNTGELFF. DNA for the CDR3: TGCGCCAGCAGCCAACCCGTCCCGAACACCGGGGAGCTGTTTTTT.

This clonotype showed up just a few times. The gene calls are TRBV3-1 and TRBJ2-1; 7 bases line up with TRBD1. The CDR3 has 16 amino acids. Germline CDR1 reads LGHDT; CDR2 reads YNNKEL (reference sequence). Losses at the gene ends were 2 bases for V and 5 bases for J; bases not matched to a gene: 9. CDR3 sequence: CASSQLVQGPNNEQFF. The DNA of the CDR3 is TGTGCCAGCAGCCAACTAGTACAGGGGCCTAACAATGAGCAGTTCTTC.

This chain links TRBV13 with TRBJ2-1, with 10 bases identical to TRBD2. V lost 5 bases and J lost 3; bases outside the gene matches: 10. The CDR3 loop spans 17 amino acids. Germline V lookup: CDR1 PRHDT, CDR2 FYEKMQ (reference sequence). The CDR3 here is CASSTTGLAGDYNEQFF. The CDR3 nucleotides read TGTGCCAGCAGCACAACGGGTCTAGCGGGGGACTACAATGAGCAGTTCTTC.

Comment on this clonotype: The germline gene is not matched at one end of the junction; a read error may be the cause. V gene TRBV7-6 combines with J gene TRBJ2-4; weak D call: TRBD2 (5 bases). The J call may be faulty, since TRBJ2-7 better matches the DNA end. This CDR3 region has 15 residues. From germline, CDR1 is SGHVS and CDR2 FNYEAQ. The CDR3 DNA sequence: TGTACCAGCAGCCTCCAGAAAGCTAGCATCTACGAGCAGTACTTC. This translates into CTSSLQKASIYEQYF.

The rearrangement uses TRBV20-1 and TRBJ1-5; 7 bases map to TRBD1. Germline CDR1 reads DFQATT; CDR2 reads SNEGSKA (reference sequence). Unmatched junction bases numbered 5, after V lost 5 bases and J lost 7 bases. CDR3 length: 12 amino acids. CDR3 in DNA: TGCAGTGCTGACAGGGTAGACCAGCCCCAGCATTTT. Amino acid sequence: CSADRVDQPQHF.

The gene calls are TRBV20-1 and TRBJ2-7; 8 bases are a match to TRBD2. Gene TRBJ2-5 matches the end of the DNA better, so the J call may be wrong. The CDR3 extends over 14 amino acids. Germline V gene data show CDR1 as DFQATT and CDR2 as SNEGSKA (reference sequence). The chain's CDR3 is CSARGGLASETQYF. As DNA, the CDR3 is TGCAGTGCTAGAGGAGGACTAGCCTCTGAGACCCAGTACTTC.

The J gene is TRBJ2-7, the V gene TRBV4-1; 7 bases match TRBD2. Trimming took 4 bases from V and 1 from J; bases not matched to a gene: 7. This CDR3 has 15 residues. Per the germline V gene, CDR1 is MGHRA and CDR2 is YSYEKL. CDR3 residues: CASSPREGWSYEQYF. CDR3 nucleotide sequence: TGCGCCAGCAGCCCCAGGGAGGGATGGTCCTACGAGCAGTACTTC.